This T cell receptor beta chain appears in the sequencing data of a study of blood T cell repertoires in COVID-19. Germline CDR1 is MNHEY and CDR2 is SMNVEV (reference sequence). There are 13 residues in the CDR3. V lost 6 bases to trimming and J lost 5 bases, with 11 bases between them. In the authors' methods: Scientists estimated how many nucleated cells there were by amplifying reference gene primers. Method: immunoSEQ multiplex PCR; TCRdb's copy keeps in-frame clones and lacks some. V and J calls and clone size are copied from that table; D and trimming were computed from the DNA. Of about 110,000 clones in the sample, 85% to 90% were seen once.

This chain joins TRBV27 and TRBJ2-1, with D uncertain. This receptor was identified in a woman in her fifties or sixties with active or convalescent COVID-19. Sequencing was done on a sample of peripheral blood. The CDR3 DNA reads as TGTGCCAGCAGCTCATCGGTCGACAATGAGCAGTTCTTC. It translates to CASSSSVDNEQFF.